These 8 T cell receptor beta chains originate from one sample sequenced in a study of blood T cells in healthy people across ages. A second PCR, run for roughly 7 to 11 cycles, used a sample-barcoded 5' primer plus a J-beta primer mix. TCRdb re-called the 5' RACE reads with MiXCR, one entry per CDR3 protein. The sample shows 710,000 or so distinct CDR3 sequences, 22% of them seen only once. Sequenced material: blood. The receptors originated from a man between 65 and 85 years old in good health.

The chain combines TRBV3-1 with TRBJ2-5; 9 bases line up with TRBD1. Gene TRBJ2-7 matches the end of the DNA better, so the J call may be wrong. Germline V gene lookup returns CDR1 LGHDT and CDR2 YNNKEL (reference sequence). This CDR3 has 15 amino acids. This CDR3 is CASSQGGTGSHEQYF. In DNA, the CDR3 is TGTGCCAGCAGCCAAGGCGGGACAGGGTCCCACGAGCAGTACTTC.

The chain combines TRBV6-1 with TRBJ1-4; D not resolved. Germline-derived CDR1 and CDR2 are MNHNS and SASEGT. The germline V and J ends were trimmed by 8 bases and 1 base, with 14 bases remaining between them. This CDR3 spans 15 amino acids. CDR3 sequence (DNA): TGTGCCAGCCTAGAGTCTAGGGTAACTAATGAAAAACTGTTTTTT. It codes for CASLESRVTNEKLFF.

This clonotype was observed a few times. The chain is built from TRBV11-2 and TRBJ2-3; possibly TRBD2 for D (6 bases). Between the trimmed V and J ends, which lost 3 bases and 1 base, there was a span of 11 bases. The CDR3 totals 15 residues. The germline V gene encodes CDR1 SGHAT and CDR2 FQNNGV. CDR3 residues: CASSLQLAGTDTQYF. CDR3 coding DNA: TGTGCCAGCAGCTTGCAACTAGCCGGCACAGATACGCAGTATTTT.

The V gene is TRBV20-1, the J gene TRBJ1-4; 7 positions match TRBD1. The CDR3 length is 14 residues. The trim removed 2 bases at V and 7 bases at J, leaving 7 bases unmatched. Germline CDR1 reads DFQATT; CDR2 reads SNEGSKA (reference sequence). The CDR3 loop reads CSARTTGFGEKLFF. As DNA, the CDR3 is TGCAGTGCTAGAACGACAGGGTTTGGTGAAAAACTGTTTTTT.

This clonotype was counted a few times. This chain links TRBV20-1 with TRBJ2-1; D call uncertain. The J call may be in error: the DNA end matches TRBJ2-5 better. Germline V lookup: CDR1 DFQATT, CDR2 SNEGSKA (reference sequence). The length of the CDR3 is 13 residues. The CDR3 is CSATPEQLGTQYF. CDR3 nucleotides: TGCAGTGCAACCCCAGAGCAGTTGGGGACCCAGTACTTC.

This chain joins TRBV3-1 and TRBJ1-4; no clear D gene. Trimming took 4 bases from V and 7 from J, leaving 16 bases between them. The CDR3 consists of 15 residues. The germline V gene encodes CDR1 LGHDT and CDR2 YNNKEL (reference sequence). The CDR3 bases are TGTGCCAGCAGCCCCACGGGGATCGTAGGTGAAAAACTGTTTTTT. This translates into CASSPTGIVGEKLFF.

This clonotype has only a few counts. A read error may account for a junction end that differs from germline. The chain joins TRBV10-3 to TRBJ2-1; TRBD2 matches at 7 bases. The CDR3 is 15 residues long. Germline CDR1 is ENHRY and CDR2 is SYGVKD. CDR3 residues: CAISEMAGVYNERFF. CDR3 nucleotide sequence: TGTGCCATCAGTGAGATGGCGGGGGTTTACAATGAGCGGTTCTTC.

This clonotype was detected only a few times. The chain carries TRBV12-3 or TRBV12-4 and TRBJ2-3; D ambiguous. V lost 6 bases to trimming and J lost 6 bases, with 10 bases between them. The CDR3 runs 12 residues. The CDR3 DNA reads as TGTGCCAGCAGCACCTGGGCGGATACGCAGTATTTT. Its translation: CASSTWADTQYF.